The clone carrying this TCR beta chain turned up a few times. These data originate in a study of T cells after yellow fever vaccination. Study details: Fractions of low cell number were prepared using SMART-Seq v4 Ultra Low Input.

TCRdb reprocessed the 5' RACE reads via MiXCR and lists one record per CDR3 protein. The sample carries over 250,000 distinct CDR3 sequences, 5.2% recorded once. The sample in question was CD4+ T cells sorted from PBMCs, obtained on the day of the yellow fever booster vaccination. The receptor comes from a young man who received the YFV17D yellow fever vaccine.

The CDR3, as DNA: TGCGCCAGCAGTGAGTCTCTCGGCCGGGACACTGGTAACATTCAGTACTTC. This translates into CASSESLGRDTGNIQYF. The rearrangement links TRBV10-1 to TRBJ2-4, with TRBD1 as a possible D gene (6 bases). CDR1 and CDR2 (germline): WNHNN, SYGVQD (reference sequence). CDR3 length equals 17 residues. V lost 0 bases and J 7 bases, leaving 19 bases between the germline ends.